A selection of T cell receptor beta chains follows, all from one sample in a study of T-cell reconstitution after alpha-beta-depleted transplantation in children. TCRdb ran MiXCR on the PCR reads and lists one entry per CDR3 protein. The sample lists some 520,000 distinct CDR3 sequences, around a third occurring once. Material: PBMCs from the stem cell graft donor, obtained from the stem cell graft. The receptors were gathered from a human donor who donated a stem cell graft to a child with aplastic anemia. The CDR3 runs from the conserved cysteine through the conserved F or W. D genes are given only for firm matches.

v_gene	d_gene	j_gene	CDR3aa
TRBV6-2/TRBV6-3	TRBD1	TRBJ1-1	CASSNTGVRTEAFF
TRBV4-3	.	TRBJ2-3	CASSQGITGDTQYF
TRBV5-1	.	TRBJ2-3	CASSLGRKVTDTQYF
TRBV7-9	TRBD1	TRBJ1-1	CASSSDRGRAEAFF
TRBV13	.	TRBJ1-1	CASINPLGNLNTEAFF
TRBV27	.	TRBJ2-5	CASSSGWGTQYF
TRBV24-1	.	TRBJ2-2	CATSDGVVGELFF
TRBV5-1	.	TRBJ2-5	CASSQGSELETQYF
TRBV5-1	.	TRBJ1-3	CASSLAGGLSGNTIYF
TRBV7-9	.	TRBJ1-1	CASIPQVMTEAFF
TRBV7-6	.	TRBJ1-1	CASSLALSTVNTEAFF
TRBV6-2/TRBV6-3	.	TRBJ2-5	CASSYSFEGVETQYF
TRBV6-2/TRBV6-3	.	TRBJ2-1	CASSYSRQYNEQFF
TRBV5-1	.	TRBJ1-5	CASSLGAADSNQPQHF
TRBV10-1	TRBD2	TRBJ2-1	CASSESSGRATKQFF
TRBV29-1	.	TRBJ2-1	CSVAGVGAEQFF
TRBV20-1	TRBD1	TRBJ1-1	CSAPVRDSWAEAFF
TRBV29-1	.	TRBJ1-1	CSVFKGLAFF
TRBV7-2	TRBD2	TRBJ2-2	CASSPGGSTNTGELFF
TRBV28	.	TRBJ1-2	CASSPGAGFYNTF
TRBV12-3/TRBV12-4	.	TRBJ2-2	CASSLRSPNTGELFF
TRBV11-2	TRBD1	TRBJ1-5	CASSQDQMDRDGGNQPQHF
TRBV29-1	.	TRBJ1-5	CSVAGDYSNQPQHF
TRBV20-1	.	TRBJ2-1	CSARVQSAGEQFF
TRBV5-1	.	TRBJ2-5	CASSLGGPSQETQYF
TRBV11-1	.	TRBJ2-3	CASSLFSRGRAWTEPDTQYF
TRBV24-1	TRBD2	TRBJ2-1	CATSDIAGGRNEQFF
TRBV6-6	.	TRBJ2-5	CASSYWDEETQYF
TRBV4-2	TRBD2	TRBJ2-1	CASSPGLAGSSSYNEQFF
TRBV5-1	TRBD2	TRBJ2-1	CASSGSGSGGEQFF
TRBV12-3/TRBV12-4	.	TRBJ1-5	CASSFGLRKKGVSNQPQHF
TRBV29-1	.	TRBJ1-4	CSVRGEGEKLFF
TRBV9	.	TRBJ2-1	CASSALGANLNNEQFF
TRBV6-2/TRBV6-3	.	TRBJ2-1	CASSYVSESLSYNEQFF
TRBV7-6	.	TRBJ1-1	CASSFSHRHTEAFF
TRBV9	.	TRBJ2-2	CASSPEGGHTGELFF
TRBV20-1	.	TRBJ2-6	CSAGAAGANVLTF
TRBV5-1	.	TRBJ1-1	CASSPGPMNTEAFF
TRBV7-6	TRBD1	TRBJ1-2	CASSPTQGNYGYTF
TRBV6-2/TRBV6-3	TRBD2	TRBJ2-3	CASSKSVAGGQDTQYF
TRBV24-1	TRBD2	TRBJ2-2	CATSDPPGTSGTPNTGELFF
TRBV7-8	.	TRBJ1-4	CASSLVGATNEKLFF
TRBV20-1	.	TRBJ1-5	CSARDLGTRGQPQHF
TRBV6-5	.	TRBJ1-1	CASSYNDKNTEAFF
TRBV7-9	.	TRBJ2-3	CASSLNSRGTDTQYF
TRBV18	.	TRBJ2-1	CASSPRRSGEQFF
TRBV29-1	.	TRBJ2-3	CSVGGGSTDTQYF
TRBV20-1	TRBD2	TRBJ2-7	CSARSSAGDPYEQYF
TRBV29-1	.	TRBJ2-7	CSVPRGGDTYEQYF
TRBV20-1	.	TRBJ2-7	CSADSGSSYEQYF
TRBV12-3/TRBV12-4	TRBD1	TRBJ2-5	CASSSPTGGEETQYF
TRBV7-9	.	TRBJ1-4	CASSLKQGANEKLFF
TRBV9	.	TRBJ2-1	CASSVGYNEQFF
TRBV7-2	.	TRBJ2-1	CASSLDLPEQFF
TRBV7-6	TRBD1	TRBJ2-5	CASSWTGPPGETQYF
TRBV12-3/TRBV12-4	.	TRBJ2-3	CASSLKGGRPDTDTQYF